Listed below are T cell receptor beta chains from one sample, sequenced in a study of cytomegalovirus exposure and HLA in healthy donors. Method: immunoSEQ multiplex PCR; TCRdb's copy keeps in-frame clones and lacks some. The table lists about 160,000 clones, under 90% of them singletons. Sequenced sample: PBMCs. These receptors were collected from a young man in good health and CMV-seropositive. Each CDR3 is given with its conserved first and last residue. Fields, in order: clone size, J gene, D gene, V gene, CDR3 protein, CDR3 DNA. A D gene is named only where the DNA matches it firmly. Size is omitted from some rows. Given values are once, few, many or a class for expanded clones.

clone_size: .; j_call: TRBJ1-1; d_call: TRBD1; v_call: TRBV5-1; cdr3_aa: CASSLGGQGNTEAFF; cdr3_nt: TGCGCCAGCAGCTTGGGGGGACAGGGGAACACTGAAGCTTTCTTT
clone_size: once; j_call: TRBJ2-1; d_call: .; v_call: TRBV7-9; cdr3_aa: CASSLPTGRRLNEQFF; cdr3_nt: TGTGCCAGCAGCTTGCCGACAGGGAGGCGGTTGAATGAGCAGTTCTTC
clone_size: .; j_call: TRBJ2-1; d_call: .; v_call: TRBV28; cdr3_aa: CASSSSVRQSNEQFF; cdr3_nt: TGTGCCAGCAGCTCGTCAGTAAGACAGTCCAATGAGCAGTTCTTC
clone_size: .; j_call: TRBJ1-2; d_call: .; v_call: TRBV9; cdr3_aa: CASSPHRDNYGYTF; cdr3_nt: TGTGCCAGCAGCCCCCACAGGGATAACTATGGCTACACCTTC
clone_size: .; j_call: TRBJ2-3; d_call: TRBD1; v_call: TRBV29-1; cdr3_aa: CSVLQGTIDTQYF; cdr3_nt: TGCAGCGTCTTACAGGGGACAATAGATACGCAGTATTTT
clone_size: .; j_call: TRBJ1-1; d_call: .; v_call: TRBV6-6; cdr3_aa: CASTGVETTMNTEAFF; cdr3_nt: TGTGCCAGCACGGGAGTCGAAACAACCATGAACACTGAAGCTTTCTTT
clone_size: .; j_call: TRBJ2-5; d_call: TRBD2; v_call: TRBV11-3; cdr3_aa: CASSLEREWETQYF; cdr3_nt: TGTGCCAGCAGCTTAGAGCGGGAGTGGGAGACCCAGTACTTC
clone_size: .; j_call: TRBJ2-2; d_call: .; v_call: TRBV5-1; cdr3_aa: CASSLPSVTDRTRLAPGELFF; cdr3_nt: TGCGCCAGCAGCTTACCCAGCGTGACCGACAGGACTCGACTAGCACCCGGGGAGCTGTTTTTT
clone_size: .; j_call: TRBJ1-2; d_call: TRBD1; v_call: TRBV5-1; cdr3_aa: CASSPRTGASNYGYTF; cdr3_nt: TGCGCCAGCAGCCCCAGGACAGGGGCTTCGAACTATGGCTACACCTTC
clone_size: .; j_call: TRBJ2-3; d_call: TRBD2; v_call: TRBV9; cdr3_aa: CASSVGVTRGSTDTQYF; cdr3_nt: TGTGCCAGCAGCGTAGGAGTGACGCGGGGGAGCACAGATACGCAGTATTTT
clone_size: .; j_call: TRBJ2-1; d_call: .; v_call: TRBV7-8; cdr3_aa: CASSFRQNSNNEQFF; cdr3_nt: TGTGCCAGCAGCTTCCGACAGAACTCCAACAATGAGCAGTTCTTC
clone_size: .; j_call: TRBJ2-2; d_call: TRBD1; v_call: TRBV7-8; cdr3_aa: CASPLLQGAGTGELFF; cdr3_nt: TGTGCCAGCCCCTTGTTACAGGGGGCGGGGACCGGGGAGCTGTTTTTT
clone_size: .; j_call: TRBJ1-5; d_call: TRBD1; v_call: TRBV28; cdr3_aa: CASSLVPQGAGDQPQHF; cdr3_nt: TGTGCCAGCAGTTTAGTACCACAGGGGGCAGGGGATCAGCCCCAGCATTTT
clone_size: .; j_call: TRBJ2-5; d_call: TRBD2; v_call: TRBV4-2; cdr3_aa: CASSQDGVGLAGAGETQYF; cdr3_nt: TGTGCCAGCAGCCAAGATGGGGTAGGACTAGCGGGAGCCGGGGAGACCCAGTACTTC
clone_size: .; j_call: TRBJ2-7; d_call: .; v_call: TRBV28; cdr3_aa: CASSLEGNRYYEQYF; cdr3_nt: TGTGCCAGCAGTTTAGAGGGAAATAGGTACTACGAGCAGTACTTC
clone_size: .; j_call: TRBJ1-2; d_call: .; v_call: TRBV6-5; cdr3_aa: CASATTGGYTF; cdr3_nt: TGTGCCAGCGCCACGACTGGCGGCTACACCTTC
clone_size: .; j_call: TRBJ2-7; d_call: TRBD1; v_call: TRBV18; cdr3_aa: CASSPKGQGDTYEQYF; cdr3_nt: TGTGCCAGCTCACCGAAGGGACAGGGGGACACCTACGAGCAGTACTTC
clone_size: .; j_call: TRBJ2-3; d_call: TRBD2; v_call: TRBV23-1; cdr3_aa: CASSPGGTKTSTDTQYF; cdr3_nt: TGCGCCAGCAGTCCCGGGGGGACTAAGACTAGCACAGATACGCAGTATTTT
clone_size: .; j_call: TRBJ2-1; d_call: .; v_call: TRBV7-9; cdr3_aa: CASSFLSGGYYNEQFF; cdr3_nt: TGTGCCAGCAGCTTTCTCTCTGGCGGATACTACAATGAGCAGTTCTTC
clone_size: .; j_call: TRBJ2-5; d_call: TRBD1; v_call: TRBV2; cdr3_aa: CASDRAAIQETQYF; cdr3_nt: TGTGCCAGCGACAGGGCGGCGATACAAGAGACCCAGTACTTC
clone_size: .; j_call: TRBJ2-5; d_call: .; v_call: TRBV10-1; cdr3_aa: CASSGEVQETQYF; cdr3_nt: TGCGCCAGCAGCGGTGAGGTCCAAGAGACCCAGTACTTC
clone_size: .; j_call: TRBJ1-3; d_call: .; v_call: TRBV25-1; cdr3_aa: CASSDGASGGNTIYF; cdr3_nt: TGTGCCAGCAGTGATGGGGCGTCAGGGGGAAACACCATATATTTT